Below, 26 T cell receptor beta chains from the same sample are listed, as sequenced in a study of shared clonotypes between healthy human individuals. The repertoire was sequenced with immunoSEQ multiplex PCR; TCRdb's copy has only in-frame clones and lacks some. The sample holds some 650,000 clones, around 97% seen once. Source material: naive CD4+ T cells sorted from blood. Subset noted: CD45RA+ positively selected. The receptor source for this set is a woman aged 25 to 39 in good health.

The rearrangement uses TRBV29-1 and TRBJ2-7, with TRBD2 matching over 11 bases. Germline CDR1 SQVTM, CDR2 ANQGSEA. This CDR3 contains 14 residues. Trimming took 7 bases from V and 5 from J; bases not matched to a gene: 10. The CDR3 spells CSAQALAGVNEQYF. The DNA for the CDR3 is TGCAGCGCTCAAGCACTAGCGGGAGTGAACGAGCAGTACTTC.

The V call is TRBV5-1, the J call TRBJ2-7; 7 nucleotides match TRBD1. Unmatched junction bases numbered 2, after V lost 1 base and J lost 1 base. The CDR3 consists of 14 residues. CDR1 is SGHRS and CDR2 is YFSETQ in the germline V gene. CDR3 loop: CASSLQQGSYEQYF. DNA for the CDR3: TGCGCCAGCAGCTTGCAACAGGGGTCCTACGAGCAGTACTTC.

J is TRBJ1-1 and V is TRBV18; D not certain. Trimming pared 0 bases from V and 5 bases from J, leaving 13 bases between. The CDR3 has 15 residues. The germline gives CDR1 KGHSH, CDR2 LQKENI. In DNA, the CDR3 is TGTGCCAGCTCACCACCTTGGGGTAGAGGAACTGAAGCTTTCTTT. Its translation is CASSPPWGRGTEAFF.

The V call is TRBV27, the J call TRBJ1-1; D remains ambiguous. V dropped 4 bases and J dropped 3 bases, with 21 bases sitting between them. The CDR3 has 17 amino acids. Germline CDR1 MNHEY, CDR2 SMNVEV (reference sequence). The CDR3 region is CASSSVPPWVRDTEAFF. CDR3 nucleotide sequence: TGTGCCAGCAGTTCAGTCCCGCCCTGGGTACGCGACACTGAAGCTTTCTTT.

This chain connects TRBV15 to TRBJ1-1, with D tentatively TRBD1 (5 bases). CDR3 length: 15 amino acids. Germline values: CDR1 LNHNV, CDR2 YYDKDF (reference sequence). With 3 bases removed from V and 2 bases from J, the gap between germline ends came to 13 bases. CDR3 in DNA: TGTGCCACCAGCAGCCTGATAGACAGAAACACTGAAGCTTTCTTT. Translated: CATSSLIDRNTEAFF.

This chain joins TRBV5-4 and TRBJ2-3; 8 bases align to TRBD1. The V gene end was trimmed by 4 bases and the J gene end by 0 bases; junction bases not matched to a gene: 1. This CDR3 is 14 amino acids long. The germline CDR1 and CDR2 sequences are SGHNT and YYREEE (reference sequence). The CDR3 reads CASSRQGSTDTQYF. Here the CDR3 DNA reads TGTGCCAGCAGCAGACAGGGGAGCACAGATACGCAGTATTTT.

V is TRBV28 and J is TRBJ2-3; no clear D. Germline V lookup: CDR1 MDHEN, CDR2 SYDVKM. The CDR3 is 14 residues long. CDR3 nucleotide sequence: TGTGTAATACGGACGGGTGCTAGCACAGATACGCAGTATTTT. As protein: CVIRTGASTDTQYF. Full variable domain (outside the CDR3, taken from reference TRBV28 and TRBJ2-3): DVKVTQSSRYLVKRTGEKVFLECVQDMDHENMFWYRQDPGLGLRLIYFSYDVKMKEKGDIPEGYSVSREKKERFSLILESASTNQTSMYLCVIRTGASTDTQYFGPGTRLTVL.

The chain employs TRBV28 and TRBJ2-7; D ambiguous. Germline lookup yields CDR1 MDHEN and CDR2 SYDVKM. This CDR3 has 14 residues. Trimming left V 3 bases short and J 7 bases short, with 16 bases between. The CDR3 region has the DNA TGTGCCAGCAGTTTTCCGAGACGTCTAGGGGAGCAGTACTTC. Encoded protein: CASSFPRRLGEQYF.

In its sample, this clone was seen a few times. The rearrangement uses TRBV11-2 and TRBJ1-5; the D is unclear. The V and J ends lost 0 bases and 5 bases respectively, with 5 bases between them. The length of the CDR3 is 13 residues. Germline V CDR1 and CDR2: SGHAT, FQNNGV. The CDR3 reads CASSLDDYQPQHF. The CDR3 nucleotides are TGTGCCAGCAGCTTAGACGATTATCAGCCCCAGCATTTT.

This chain uses TRBV30 with TRBJ2-5, with D maybe TRBD1 (7 bases). Germline V gene data show CDR1 as GTSNPN and CDR2 as SVGIG (reference sequence). CDR3 length: 18 amino acids. V gave up 1 base and J gave up 0 bases, with 21 bases separating them. CDR3 amino acids: CAWSATGRLPWYQETQYF. The CDR3 region has the DNA TGTGCCTGGAGTGCGACAGGGAGGCTACCTTGGTACCAAGAGACCCAGTACTTC.

This sequence joins TRBV27 and TRBJ1-5; TRBD1 matches at 8 bases. This CDR3 is 14 amino acids long. Germline CDR1 reads MNHEY; CDR2 reads SMNVEV (reference sequence). J gave up 7 bases and V 4 bases, and 6 bases lay outside the gene matches. The DNA for the CDR3 is TGTGCCAGCAGTTCCGGACAGGGTACGCAGCCCCAGCATTTT. Translated, it gives CASSSGQGTQPQHF.

This chain connects TRBV5-1 to TRBJ1-6; unclear D gene. CDR1 is SGHRS and CDR2 is YFSETQ in the germline V gene. Trimming took 0 bases from V and 7 from J, leaving 11 bases between them. The CDR3 spans 15 residues. CDR3 protein: CASSLDERPNSPLHF. CDR3 nucleotide sequence: TGCGCCAGCAGCTTGGACGAACGACCCAATTCACCCCTCCACTTT. Full variable domain (remainder filled in from reference TRBV5-1 and TRBJ1-6): KAGVTQTPRYLIKTRGQQVTLSCSPISGHRSVSWYQQTPGQGLQFLFEYFSETQRNKGNFPGRFSGRQFSNSRSEMNVSTLELGDSALYLCASSLDERPNSPLHFGNGTRLTVT.

The V and J genes are TRBV29-1 and TRBJ2-7, with 7 positions matching TRBD1. This CDR3 is built from 14 residues. Trimming cost V 8 bases and J 3 bases; bases outside gene matches: 13. Germline V gene sequence: CDR1 SQVTM, CDR2 ANQGSEA. The CDR3 DNA reads TGCAGCCCCACGACTGGACAGGAAAACTACGAGCAGTACTTC. Amino acid sequence: CSPTTGQENYEQYF.

This chain links TRBV5-1 with TRBJ1-2; D is perhaps TRBD1 (6 bases). The germline V gene has CDR1 SGHRS and CDR2 YFSETQ. V gave up 2 bases and J gave up 1 base, with 12 bases separating them. The CDR3 is 15 residues long. CDR3 coding DNA: TGCGCCAGCAGCTTCCGGGGGCCCAGTAACTATGGCTACACCTTC. Translating gives CASSFRGPSNYGYTF.

Only one count was recorded for this clone. This rearrangement joins TRBV9 to TRBJ1-1; D not resolved. Trimming shortened V by 4 bases and J by 3 bases, and 13 bases separated the two germline ends. CDR3 length: 14 amino acids. In germline, CDR1 is SGDLS, CDR2 YYNGEE. The DNA of the CDR3 is TGTGCCAGCAGCCCGCGGGTTACGGACACTGAAGCTTTCTTT. Translated, it gives CASSPRVTDTEAFF.

The chain links TRBV29-1 to TRBJ1-2, with D unclear. Germline assignment: CDR1 SQVTM and CDR2 ANQGSEA. Trimming removed 4 bases at V and 3 bases at J, with 9 bases between. The length of the CDR3 is 12 residues. The CDR3 DNA reads TGCAGCGTTGGGAGCGGAGACTATGGCTACACCTTC. This sequence encodes CSVGSGDYGYTF.

This chain uses TRBV28 with TRBJ2-7, with a tentative D call TRBD2 (5 bases). V gave up 3 bases and J gave up 6 bases, with 24 bases separating them. This CDR3 comprises 17 residues. Per germline, CDR1 MDHEN and CDR2 SYDVKM. CDR3 sequence reads: CASSFGYSRVSRGEQYF. The CDR3 nucleotides are TGTGCCAGCAGTTTTGGGTACTCCAGAGTCAGCCGGGGCGAGCAGTACTTC.

The V gene is TRBV27, the J gene TRBJ2-7, with 9 bases that match TRBD1. Germline CDR1 is MNHEY and CDR2 is SMNVEV (reference sequence). V lost 8 bases and J lost 4; bases outside the gene matches: 6. This CDR3 has 13 residues. The CDR3 region has the DNA TGTGCCAGCGGGGGACAGGGCCTTTACGAGCAGTACTTC. This codes for CASGGQGLYEQYF.

The V gene is TRBV6-1, the J gene TRBJ1-1; D uncertain. Deletions cut 6 bases from V and 0 bases from J, with 14 bases between. This CDR3 has 15 residues. CDR1 MNHNS and CDR2 SASEGT come from the germline V gene. The CDR3 DNA reads TGTGCCAGCAGAGCTATTTGGGAAATGAACACTGAAGCTTTCTTT. Translated, it gives CASRAIWEMNTEAFF.

J is TRBJ2-1 and V is TRBV14; 7 nucleotides line up with TRBD2. CDR1 is SGHDN, CDR2 FVKESK, per germline. This CDR3 has 18 residues. The V and J ends lost 3 bases and 3 bases, in that order; junction bases with no gene match: 14. The CDR3 protein is CASSQKLAASGGYNEQFF. The CDR3, as DNA: TGTGCCAGCAGCCAGAAATTGGCCGCTAGCGGAGGCTACAATGAGCAGTTCTTC. Supplemented by reference TRBV14 and TRBJ2-1, the full variable domain reads EAGVTQFPSHSVIEKGQTVTLRCDPISGHDNLYWYRRVMGKEIKFLLHFVKESKQDESGMPNNRFLAERTGGTYSTLKVQPAELEDSGVYFCASSQKLAASGGYNEQFFGPGTRLTVL.

This chain links TRBV27 with TRBJ2-1, with D tentatively TRBD2 (6 bases). The CDR3 spans 15 residues. Germline V lookup: CDR1 MNHEY, CDR2 SMNVEV (reference sequence). V shed 1 base and J shed 2 bases, with 9 bases lying between them. The CDR3 DNA follows: TGTGCCAGCAGTTTATTGCGGGACGCCTACAATGAGCAGTTCTTC. It translates to CASSLLRDAYNEQFF.

The V and J genes are TRBV5-4 and TRBJ2-1, with TRBD2 as a possible D gene (6 bases). This CDR3 is 15 amino acids long. V was shortened by 0 bases and J by 3 bases, with 10 bases between the two germline ends. Germline lookup yields CDR1 SGHNT and CDR2 YYREEE (reference sequence). CDR3 sequence reads: CASSLAIGGYNEQFF. The CDR3 region has the DNA TGTGCCAGCAGCTTGGCAATCGGGGGCTACAATGAGCAGTTCTTC.

The rearrangement links TRBV19 to TRBJ1-3, with 8 bases fitting TRBD1. Trimming removed 6 bases from V and 4 bases from J; junction bases left unmatched: 8. Per the germline V gene, CDR1 is LNHDA and CDR2 is SQIVND (reference sequence). This CDR3 has 15 amino acids. CDR3 region: CASSEDRARGNTIYF. The CDR3 nucleotides read TGTGCCAGTAGCGAGGACAGGGCGCGAGGAAACACCATATATTTT.

The chain links TRBV7-2 to TRBJ2-3; D may be TRBD2 (5 bases). The length of the CDR3 is 14 residues. V gave up 4 bases and J gave up 2 bases, with 10 bases separating them. The germline V gene has CDR1 SGHTA and CDR2 FQGNSA. In DNA form, the CDR3 reads TGTGCCAGCAGCTGGAGGCAGTCCACAGATACGCAGTATTTT. Residues: CASSWRQSTDTQYF.

The genes are TRBV14 and TRBJ1-2, with D possibly TRBD1 on 5 matching bases. The CDR3 length is 18 residues. Per the germline V gene, CDR1 is SGHDN and CDR2 is FVKESK. Trimming took off 5 bases at V and 3 bases at J, with 25 bases between the two ends. The CDR3 sequence is CASSTEGHHKSAYYGYTF. The DNA of the CDR3 is TGTGCCAGCAGCACCGAGGGGCATCACAAGTCGGCATACTATGGCTACACCTTC.

This chain joins TRBV11-2 and TRBJ2-7; D possibly corresponds to TRBD2 (6 bases). CDR1 is SGHAT and CDR2 is FQNNGV in the germline V gene. Trimming left V 5 bases short and J 4 bases short, with 30 bases between. The CDR3 runs to 19 residues. The CDR3 nucleotides are TGTGCCAGCAGCACATACAGGAAACCGGCCGGACTCAGCGGGTACGAGCAGTACTTC. Residues: CASSTYRKPAGLSGYEQYF.